Listed below are T cell receptor beta chains from one sample, sequenced in a study of T-cell reconstitution after alpha-beta-depleted transplantation in children. TCRdb re-derived calls from the PCR reads in MiXCR, one entry per CDR3 protein. This repertoire shows 500,000 or so distinct CDR3 sequences, over 25% found once; its top ten account for about 2.3%. The starting material was PBMCs from the stem cell graft donor, obtained from the stem cell graft. The receptors derive from a human donor who donated a stem cell graft to a child with aplastic anemia. The CDR3 runs from the conserved cysteine through the conserved F or W. The order of the fields is clone size, J gene, V gene, D gene, CDR3 protein, CDR3 DNA. The D gene is left open where the match is weak. Not every row has a clone size; where given, it reads once, few, many or a size class.

size: many
J: TRBJ2-5
V: TRBV7-2
D: .
CDR3: CASSLERGDGTQYF
DNA: TGTGCCAGCAGCTTAGAGAGAGGGGATGGGACCCAGTACTTC

size: few
J: TRBJ1-1
V: TRBV29-1
D: TRBD1
CDR3: CSVGTDPEAFF
DNA: TGCAGCGTCGGGACAGACCCTGAAGCTTTCTTT

size: few
J: TRBJ2-1
V: TRBV14
D: TRBD1
CDR3: CASSFRQGRYNEQFF
DNA: TGTGCCAGCAGCTTTCGACAGGGGCGGTACAATGAGCAGTTCTTC

size: .
J: TRBJ1-1
V: TRBV6-5
D: .
CDR3: CASSYSREILMNTEAFF
DNA: TGTGCCAGCAGTTACTCTCGGGAGATCCTCATGAACACTGAAGCTTTCTTT

size: .
J: TRBJ2-3
V: TRBV7-2
D: .
CDR3: CASSLAVSGTSQYF
DNA: TGTGCCAGCAGCTTAGCGGTGAGCGGGACATCGCAGTATTTT

size: few
J: TRBJ2-1
V: TRBV20-1
D: .
CDR3: CSAKSGASPVHEQFF
DNA: TGCAGTGCAAAGTCTGGAGCTAGTCCGGTACACGAGCAGTTCTTC

size: few
J: TRBJ1-1
V: TRBV29-1
D: .
CDR3: CSVEVWGRAHLNTEAFF
DNA: TGCAGCGTTGAAGTCTGGGGCAGGGCCCACCTGAACACTGAAGCTTTCTTT

size: few
J: TRBJ2-7
V: TRBV7-6
D: .
CDR3: CASSLIADEQYF
DNA: TGTGCCAGCAGCTTAATAGCTGACGAGCAGTACTTC

size: .
J: TRBJ2-1
V: TRBV20-1
D: TRBD2
CDR3: CSVSSGRANHEQFF
DNA: TGCAGTGTAAGCAGCGGGAGGGCTAACCATGAGCAGTTCTTC

size: few
J: TRBJ1-2
V: TRBV7-2
D: .
CDR3: CASSPRGGAGYGYTF
DNA: TGTGCCAGCAGCCCCCGGGGGGGCGCGGGCTATGGCTACACCTTC

size: .
J: TRBJ1-6
V: TRBV6-2/TRBV6-3
D: .
CDR3: CASSYEGRRSGSPLHF
DNA: TGTGCCAGCAGTTACGAGGGCAGACGGTCTGGGTCACCCCTCCACTTT

size: .
J: TRBJ2-1
V: TRBV12-3/TRBV12-4
D: .
CDR3: CASSFRVGGYDEQFF
DNA: TGTGCCAGCAGTTTCCGAGTTGGCGGATATGATGAGCAGTTCTTC

size: .
J: TRBJ1-5
V: TRBV5-1
D: .
CDR3: CASSPGAAANQPQHF
DNA: TGCGCCAGCAGCCCAGGGGCGGCTGCTAATCAGCCCCAGCATTTT

size: .
J: TRBJ1-1
V: TRBV30
D: TRBD1
CDR3: CAWSVGTAGGTEAFF
DNA: TGTGCCTGGAGTGTGGGGACAGCAGGAGGCACTGAAGCTTTCTTT

size: .
J: TRBJ1-5
V: TRBV28
D: .
CDR3: CASSPQTHSNQPQHF
DNA: TGTGCCAGCAGTCCCCAGACCCATAGCAATCAGCCCCAGCATTTT

size: once
J: TRBJ2-1
V: TRBV27
D: TRBD2
CDR3: CASSLSGIGNEQFF
DNA: TGTGCCAGCAGTCTCAGCGGGATAGGCAATGAGCAGTTCTTC

size: .
J: TRBJ2-3
V: TRBV20-1
D: .
CDR3: CTIYADTQYF
DNA: TGCACCATTTATGCAGATACGCAGTATTTT

size: .
J: TRBJ2-7
V: TRBV7-2
D: TRBD1
CDR3: CASSIQGATDEQYF
DNA: TGTGCCAGCAGCATCCAGGGGGCGACTGACGAGCAGTACTTC

size: .
J: TRBJ1-4
V: TRBV11-2
D: .
CDR3: CASSYIRGGRGTANEKLFF
DNA: TGTGCCAGCAGCTACATTCGTGGGGGGCGTGGGACGGCTAATGAAAAACTGTTTTTT

size: few
J: TRBJ1-2
V: TRBV6-5
D: TRBD1
CDR3: CASSSRTGPACTF
DNA: TGTGCCAGCAGTTCCCGGACAGGCCCCGCGTGCACCTTC

size: .
J: TRBJ2-6
V: TRBV12-3/TRBV12-4
D: TRBD1
CDR3: CASSPGQPGANVLTF
DNA: TGTGCCAGCAGCCCGGGACAGCCCGGGGCCAACGTCCTGACTTTC

size: .
J: TRBJ2-1
V: TRBV6-2/TRBV6-3
D: TRBD2
CDR3: CASSYPGRALSEQFF
DNA: TGTGCCAGCAGTTATCCCGGGAGGGCCCTCAGTGAGCAGTTCTTC

size: once
J: TRBJ2-7
V: TRBV24-1
D: .
CDR3: CATGTSSAEQYF
DNA: TGTGCCACCGGGACTTCGTCGGCGGAGCAGTACTTC

size: .
J: TRBJ2-7
V: TRBV6-1
D: TRBD2
CDR3: CATRGPSGSYEQYF
DNA: TGTGCCACCCGAGGGCCTAGCGGGAGTTACGAGCAGTACTTC

size: .
J: TRBJ1-4
V: TRBV15
D: .
CDR3: CATIPRLGSGEKLFF
DNA: TGTGCCACCATTCCGAGGCTGGGGTCCGGCGAAAAACTGTTTTTT

size: .
J: TRBJ1-1
V: TRBV6-5
D: TRBD1
CDR3: CASSYYGTGDEAFF
DNA: TGTGCCAGCAGTTACTATGGGACAGGGGATGAAGCTTTCTTT

size: many
J: TRBJ2-2
V: TRBV6-5
D: .
CDR3: CASSYQTPGLSNTGELFF
DNA: TGTGCCAGCAGTTACCAAACACCGGGCCTCTCTAACACCGGGGAGCTGTTTTTT

size: .
J: TRBJ1-3
V: TRBV12-3/TRBV12-4
D: .
CDR3: CASSLRGTITQRNTVYF
DNA: TGTGCCAGCAGTCTCCGGGGAACAATTACACAAAGAAACACCGTATATTTT

size: few
J: TRBJ2-1
V: TRBV6-2/TRBV6-3
D: .
CDR3: CASRTTRRYNEQFF
DNA: TGTGCCAGCAGGACGACTAGGCGCTACAATGAGCAGTTCTTC

size: .
J: TRBJ1-2
V: TRBV5-1
D: .
CDR3: CASREGRSANYGYTF
DNA: TGCGCCAGCAGGGAAGGACGGTCAGCTAACTATGGCTACACCTTC

size: .
J: TRBJ1-3
V: TRBV5-1
D: .
CDR3: CASSLDAVSSGNTIYF
DNA: TGCGCCAGCAGCTTGGACGCGGTCAGCTCTGGAAACACCATATATTTT

size: .
J: TRBJ1-1
V: TRBV7-9
D: .
CDR3: CASSSTERDEAFF
DNA: TGTGCCAGCAGCTCAACGGAGCGGGACGAAGCTTTCTTT

size: few
J: TRBJ2-1
V: TRBV5-1
D: .
CDR3: CASRKEPNNEQFF
DNA: TGCGCCAGCAGAAAGGAACCCAACAATGAGCAGTTCTTC

size: .
J: TRBJ1-2
V: TRBV7-2
D: .
CDR3: CASSLMARAVGYTF
DNA: TGTGCCAGCAGCTTAATGGCAAGGGCGGTCGGCTACACCTTC

size: few
J: TRBJ2-7
V: TRBV5-1
D: TRBD1
CDR3: CASSFLGQGAGEQYF
DNA: TGCGCCAGCAGCTTTCTGGGACAGGGGGCAGGCGAGCAGTACTTC

size: many
J: TRBJ2-5
V: TRBV20-1
D: .
CDR3: CSASGSGETQYF
DNA: TGCAGTGCTAGTGGGTCGGGGGAGACCCAGTACTTC

size: .
J: TRBJ2-1
V: TRBV5-5
D: TRBD2
CDR3: CASTRLAGTGNEQFF
DNA: TGTGCCAGCACCAGACTAGCGGGGACTGGCAATGAGCAGTTCTTC

size: few
J: TRBJ2-1
V: TRBV29-1
D: .
CDR3: CSVDGAHEQFF
DNA: TGCAGCGTTGACGGGGCTCATGAGCAGTTCTTC

size: .
J: TRBJ2-7
V: TRBV28
D: TRBD1
CDR3: CASTPGQGIYERYF
DNA: TGTGCCAGCACTCCGGGACAGGGGATCTACGAGCGGTACTTC

size: few
J: TRBJ2-1
V: TRBV6-1
D: TRBD1
CDR3: CATQRGQVDNEQFF
DNA: TGTGCCACCCAGCGCGGACAGGTGGACAATGAGCAGTTCTTC

size: few
J: TRBJ2-3
V: TRBV18
D: .
CDR3: CASEGILQDTQYF
DNA: TGTGCCAGCGAAGGAATCCTCCAAGATACGCAGTATTTT

size: .
J: TRBJ2-7
V: TRBV5-6
D: TRBD1
CDR3: CATRDRMNYEQYF
DNA: TGTGCCACCCGGGACAGAATGAACTACGAGCAGTACTTC

size: few
J: TRBJ2-1
V: TRBV24-1
D: TRBD1
CDR3: CATRGISGGEQFF
DNA: TGTGCCACCAGAGGGATATCAGGGGGTGAGCAGTTCTTC

size: .
J: TRBJ2-7
V: TRBV13
D: TRBD1
CDR3: CASSETGAPTYEQYF
DNA: TGTGCCAGCAGCGAAACAGGGGCCCCAACCTACGAGCAGTACTTC

size: .
J: TRBJ2-2
V: TRBV15
D: .
CDR3: CATSANYLTGELFF
DNA: TGTGCCACCAGCGCCAACTATCTCACCGGGGAGCTGTTTTTT

size: few
J: TRBJ2-1
V: TRBV9
D: .
CDR3: CASSARLNEGNEQFF
DNA: TGTGCCAGCAGCGCCAGACTGAACGAAGGCAATGAGCAGTTCTTC

size: few
J: TRBJ2-2
V: TRBV12-3/TRBV12-4
D: TRBD1
CDR3: CASSRETGVTGELFF
DNA: TGTGCCAGCAGCCGAGAGACAGGGGTGACCGGGGAGCTGTTTTTT

size: .
J: TRBJ1-5
V: TRBV20-1
D: .
CDR3: CSASSGTGYSNQPQHF
DNA: TGCAGTGCTAGTTCGGGAACGGGGTATAGCAATCAGCCCCAGCATTTT

size: .
J: TRBJ1-3
V: TRBV29-1
D: .
CDR3: CSVEDPNSAVRRIYF
DNA: TGCAGCGTTGAAGATCCCAACAGTGCCGTCCGTCGCATATATTTT

size: .
J: TRBJ2-2
V: TRBV27
D: .
CDR3: CASSSAIYTGELFF
DNA: TGTGCCAGCAGCTCGGCCATTTACACCGGGGAGCTGTTTTTT

size: .
J: TRBJ1-5
V: TRBV27
D: TRBD1
CDR3: CASSVGQSSNQPQHF
DNA: TGTGCCAGCAGTGTGGGACAGAGCAGCAATCAGCCCCAGCATTTT

size: few
J: TRBJ1-3
V: TRBV12-3/TRBV12-4
D: .
CDR3: CASSLDGGTGNTIYF
DNA: TGTGCCAGCAGTTTAGACGGGGGCACTGGAAACACCATATATTTT

size: .
J: TRBJ1-2
V: TRBV4-3
D: .
CDR3: CASSQDPGTTSYGYTF
DNA: TGCGCCAGCAGCCAAGATCCAGGCACCACTAGCTATGGCTACACCTTC